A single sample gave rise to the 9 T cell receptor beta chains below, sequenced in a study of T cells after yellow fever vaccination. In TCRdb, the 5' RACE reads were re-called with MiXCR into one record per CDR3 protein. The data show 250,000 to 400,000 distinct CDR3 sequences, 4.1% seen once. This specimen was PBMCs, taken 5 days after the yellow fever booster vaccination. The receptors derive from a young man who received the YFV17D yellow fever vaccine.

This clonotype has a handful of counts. The CDR3 loop reads CASSPRRANTEAFF. CDR3 bases: TGTGCCAGCAGCCCCCGCAGGGCTAACACTGAAGCTTTCTTT. The chain recombines TRBV5-6 with TRBJ1-1, with D possibly being TRBD1 (5 bases). This CDR3 is built from 14 residues. Trimming removed 4 bases from V and 2 bases from J, with 12 bases in between. Germline values: CDR1 SGHDT, CDR2 YYEEEE.

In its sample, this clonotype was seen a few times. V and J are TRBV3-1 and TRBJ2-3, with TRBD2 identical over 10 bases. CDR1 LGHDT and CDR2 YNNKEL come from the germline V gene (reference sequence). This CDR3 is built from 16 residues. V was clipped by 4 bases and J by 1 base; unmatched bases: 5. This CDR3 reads CASSPRLAGGTDTQYF. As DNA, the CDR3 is TGTGCCAGCAGCCCGAGACTAGCGGGTGGCACAGATACGCAGTATTTT.

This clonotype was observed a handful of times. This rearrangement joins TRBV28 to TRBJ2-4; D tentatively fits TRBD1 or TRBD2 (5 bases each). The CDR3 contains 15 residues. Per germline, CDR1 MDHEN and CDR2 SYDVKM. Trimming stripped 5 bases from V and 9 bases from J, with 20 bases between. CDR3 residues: CASSPRDRRFGIQYF. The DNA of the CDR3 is TGTGCCAGCAGTCCCCGGGACCGCCGTTTTGGCATTCAGTACTTC. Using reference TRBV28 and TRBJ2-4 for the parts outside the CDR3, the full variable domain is DVKVTQSSRYLVKRTGEKVFLECVQDMDHENMFWYRQDPGLGLRLIYFSYDVKMKEKGDIPEGYSVSREKKERFSLILESASTNQTSMYLCASSPRDRRFGIQYFGAGTRLSVL.

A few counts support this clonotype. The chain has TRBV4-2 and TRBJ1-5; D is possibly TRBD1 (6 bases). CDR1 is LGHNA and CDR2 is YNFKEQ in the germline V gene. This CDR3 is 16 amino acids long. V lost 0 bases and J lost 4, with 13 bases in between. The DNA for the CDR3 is TGTGCCAGCAGCCAAGATTACCAGGGGATTAATCAGCCCCAGCATTTT. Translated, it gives CASSQDYQGINQPQHF.

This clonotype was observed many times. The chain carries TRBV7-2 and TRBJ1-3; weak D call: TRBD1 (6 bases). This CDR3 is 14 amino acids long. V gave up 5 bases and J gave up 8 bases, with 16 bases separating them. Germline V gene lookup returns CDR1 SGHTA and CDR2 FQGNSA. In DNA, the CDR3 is TGTGCCAGCAGCCCTTCACAGGGTCTGGACACCATATATTTT. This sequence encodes CASSPSQGLDTIYF.

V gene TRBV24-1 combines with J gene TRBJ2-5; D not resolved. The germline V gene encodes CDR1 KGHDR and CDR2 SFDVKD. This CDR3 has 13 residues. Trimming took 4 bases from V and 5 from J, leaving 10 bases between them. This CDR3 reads CATSEVHGETQYF. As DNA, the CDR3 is TGTGCCACCAGTGAGGTTCACGGGGAGACCCAGTACTTC.

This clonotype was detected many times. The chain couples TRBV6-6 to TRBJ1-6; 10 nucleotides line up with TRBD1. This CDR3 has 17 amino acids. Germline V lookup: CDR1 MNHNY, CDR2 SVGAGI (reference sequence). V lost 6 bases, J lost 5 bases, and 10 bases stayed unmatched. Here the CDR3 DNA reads TGTGCCAGCAGAAGTCCCGGGACAGGGGCCGATAATTCACCCCTCCACTTT. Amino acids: CASRSPGTGADNSPLHF.

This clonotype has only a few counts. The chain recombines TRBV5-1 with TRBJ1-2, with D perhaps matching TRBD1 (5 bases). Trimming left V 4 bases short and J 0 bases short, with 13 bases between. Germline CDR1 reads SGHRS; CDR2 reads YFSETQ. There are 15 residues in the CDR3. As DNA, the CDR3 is TGCGCCAGCAGCCTGGGGGTTACCGCTAACTATGGCTACACCTTC. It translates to CASSLGVTANYGYTF.

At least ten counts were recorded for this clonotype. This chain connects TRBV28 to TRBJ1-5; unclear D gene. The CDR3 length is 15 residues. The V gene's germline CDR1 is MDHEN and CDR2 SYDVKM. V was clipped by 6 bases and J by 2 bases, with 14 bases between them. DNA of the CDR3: TGTGCCAGCAGCCTCCCCCGTTGGGGCAATCAGCCCCAGCATTTT. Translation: CASSLPRWGNQPQHF.